This TCR beta chain was sequenced in a study of CD8 T cells in Susac syndrome. In the study overall: When their blood was taken, the Susac syndrome patients had either not yet had any therapy, were taking corticosteroids, or were taking intravenous immunoglobulin alone.

RNA in amounts of roughly 0.5 to 1 ug was reverse transcribed with random hexamers. TCRdb re-analysed the immunoSEQ multiplex PCR reads in MiXCR, keeping a single row per CDR3 protein. Found here are about 120,000 distinct CDR3 sequences, around 94% of them singletons; the top ten hold 0.2% to 0.25%. This CDR3 region has 14 residues. Trimming left V 5 bases short and J 4 bases short, with 14 bases between. Material for sequencing was CD8+ T cells from PBMCs. The clonotype comes from a human donor with Susac syndrome. The V gene is TRBV12-3 or TRBV12-4, the J gene TRBJ1-1, with D possibly being TRBD1 (5 bases). Here the CDR3 reads CASSEGLGGTEAFF. The CDR3 region has the DNA TGTGCCAGCAGTGAGGGGCTGGGGGGCACTGAAGCTTTCTTT.